Listed below are T cell receptor beta chains from one sample, sequenced in a study of cytomegalovirus exposure and HLA in healthy donors. The repertoire was sequenced with immunoSEQ multiplex PCR; TCRdb's copy has only in-frame clones and lacks some. The sample comprises 200,000 to 250,000 clones, approximately 68% of which are singletons, and roughly 1.9% rests with the top ten. Sequencing used PBMCs. The receptors derive from a woman in her 30s in good health and CMV-seronegative. CDR3s include the opening cysteine and the closing phenylalanine or tryptophan. Fields, in order: D gene, clone size, J gene, V gene, CDR3 protein, CDR3 DNA. A D gene is named only where the DNA matches it firmly. Part of the rows lack a size; the others show once, few, many or a class for expanded clones.

d_gene: .
abundance: .
j_gene: TRBJ1-4
v_gene: TRBV19
CDR3aa: CASSIVETSPEKLFF
CDR3nt: TGTGCCAGTAGTATAGTGGAGACGTCTCCTGAAAAACTGTTTTTT

d_gene: .
abundance: few
j_gene: TRBJ2-7
v_gene: TRBV5-1
CDR3aa: CASSLQTGSYEQYF
CDR3nt: TGCGCCAGCAGCCTTCAAACAGGGTCCTACGAGCAGTACTTC

d_gene: .
abundance: many
j_gene: TRBJ2-7
v_gene: TRBV7-9
CDR3aa: CASSLWRQAETYEQYF
CDR3nt: TGTGCCAGCAGCTTATGGCGCCAGGCCGAAACCTACGAGCAGTACTTC

d_gene: .
abundance: .
j_gene: TRBJ1-2
v_gene: TRBV4-2
CDR3aa: CASSPRQLNNYGYTF
CDR3nt: TGTGCCAGCAGCCCCCGACAGCTTAATAACTATGGCTACACCTTC

d_gene: .
abundance: .
j_gene: TRBJ2-7
v_gene: TRBV7-9
CDR3aa: CASSFFLTADEQYF
CDR3nt: TGTGCCAGCAGCTTTTTCTTGACTGCTGACGAGCAGTACTTC

d_gene: .
abundance: .
j_gene: TRBJ2-2
v_gene: TRBV6-1
CDR3aa: CASSERQIRSTGELFF
CDR3nt: TGTGCCAGCAGTGAGCGACAGATTCGGAGCACCGGGGAGCTGTTTTTT

d_gene: .
abundance: .
j_gene: TRBJ1-1
v_gene: TRBV7-2
CDR3aa: CASSFLGQANTEAFF
CDR3nt: TGTGCCAGCAGCTTCCTTGGTCAAGCGAACACTGAAGCTTTCTTT

d_gene: TRBD1
abundance: .
j_gene: TRBJ1-2
v_gene: TRBV13
CDR3aa: CASSQGGETLYGYTF
CDR3nt: TGTGCCAGCAGCCAGGGGGGTGAGACCCTCTATGGCTACACCTTC

d_gene: TRBD2
abundance: .
j_gene: TRBJ2-1
v_gene: TRBV9
CDR3aa: CASSVLETSAYNEQFF
CDR3nt: TGTGCCAGCAGCGTATTAGAGACTAGCGCCTACAATGAGCAGTTCTTC

d_gene: .
abundance: .
j_gene: TRBJ2-1
v_gene: TRBV10-2
CDR3aa: CASSESPPGEQFF
CDR3nt: TGCGCCAGCAGTGAGTCCCCTCCGGGAGAGCAGTTCTTC

d_gene: .
abundance: many
j_gene: TRBJ2-7
v_gene: TRBV5-6
CDR3aa: CASSKTGVSYEQYF
CDR3nt: TGTGCCAGCAGTAAGACAGGTGTCTCCTACGAGCAGTACTTC

d_gene: .
abundance: .
j_gene: TRBJ2-1
v_gene: TRBV5-4
CDR3aa: CASRGQLYNEQFF
CDR3nt: TGTGCCAGCAGGGGGCAGCTTTACAATGAGCAGTTCTTC

d_gene: TRBD1
abundance: once
j_gene: TRBJ2-7
v_gene: TRBV5-6
CDR3aa: CASSLGPDRGMNEQYF
CDR3nt: TGTGCCAGCAGCTTGGGTCCGGACAGGGGGATGAACGAGCAGTACTTC

d_gene: .
abundance: .
j_gene: TRBJ1-2
v_gene: TRBV19
CDR3aa: CASSPINGGYPF
CDR3nt: TGTGCCAGTAGCCCAATAAATGGCGGCTACCCCTTC

d_gene: .
abundance: .
j_gene: TRBJ1-2
v_gene: TRBV18
CDR3aa: CASSPPLVQGYTF
CDR3nt: TGTGCCAGCTCACCACCGTTGGTTCAGGGCTACACCTTC

d_gene: TRBD1
abundance: .
j_gene: TRBJ2-1
v_gene: TRBV7-9
CDR3aa: CASSSQGGNEQFF
CDR3nt: TGTGCCAGCAGCTCACAGGGGGGCAATGAGCAGTTCTTC

d_gene: .
abundance: .
j_gene: TRBJ2-1
v_gene: TRBV5-1
CDR3aa: CASRSGSAGYNEQFF
CDR3nt: TGCGCCAGCAGGTCCGGATCCGCGGGGTACAATGAGCAGTTCTTC

d_gene: .
abundance: .
j_gene: TRBJ2-7
v_gene: TRBV6-1
CDR3aa: CASSQRQDYEQYF
CDR3nt: TGTGCCAGCAGCCAGAGACAAGACTACGAGCAGTACTTC

d_gene: .
abundance: .
j_gene: TRBJ2-1
v_gene: TRBV7-9
CDR3aa: CASSDEQFF
CDR3nt: TGTGCCAGCTCGGATGAGCAGTTCTTC

d_gene: .
abundance: few
j_gene: TRBJ2-5
v_gene: TRBV6-1
CDR3aa: CASSPFGRTQYF
CDR3nt: TGTGCCAGCAGTCCCTTTGGCAGGACCCAGTACTTC

d_gene: .
abundance: .
j_gene: TRBJ2-5
v_gene: TRBV4-1
CDR3aa: CASSQSGEQETQYF
CDR3nt: TGCGCCAGCAGCCAATCGGGGGAACAAGAGACCCAGTACTTC

d_gene: .
abundance: .
j_gene: TRBJ1-1
v_gene: TRBV29-1
CDR3aa: CSVDTDEAFF
CDR3nt: TGCAGCGTAGACACAGATGAAGCTTTCTTT

d_gene: .
abundance: .
j_gene: TRBJ1-1
v_gene: TRBV18
CDR3aa: CASSPTQQVTEAFF
CDR3nt: TGTGCCAGCTCACCCACACAGCAGGTCACTGAAGCTTTCTTT

d_gene: TRBD1
abundance: .
j_gene: TRBJ1-5
v_gene: TRBV7-8
CDR3aa: CASSLVERDRAEYSNQPQHF
CDR3nt: TGTGCCAGCAGCTTAGTGGAAAGGGACAGGGCTGAATATAGCAATCAGCCCCAGCATTTT

d_gene: TRBD2
abundance: once
j_gene: TRBJ2-2
v_gene: TRBV10-3
CDR3aa: CAISAKLAGATGELFF
CDR3nt: TGTGCCATCAGTGCCAAACTAGCGGGGGCCACCGGGGAGCTGTTTTTT

d_gene: .
abundance: few
j_gene: TRBJ1-2
v_gene: TRBV9
CDR3aa: CASSVDGSAYGYTF
CDR3nt: TGTGCCAGCAGCGTAGATGGCAGCGCCTATGGCTACACCTTC

d_gene: .
abundance: .
j_gene: TRBJ2-3
v_gene: TRBV5-6
CDR3aa: CASSFGTPTRTDTQYF
CDR3nt: TGTGCCAGCAGCTTTGGGACTCCAACCCGCACAGATACGCAGTATTTT

d_gene: TRBD1
abundance: .
j_gene: TRBJ2-1
v_gene: TRBV30
CDR3aa: CAWNRDRANEQFF
CDR3nt: TGTGCCTGGAACCGGGACAGGGCTAATGAGCAGTTCTTC

d_gene: .
abundance: once
j_gene: TRBJ1-1
v_gene: TRBV19
CDR3aa: CASSMAWGLTDTEAFF
CDR3nt: TGTGCCAGTAGTATGGCCTGGGGGCTAACGGACACTGAAGCTTTCTTT